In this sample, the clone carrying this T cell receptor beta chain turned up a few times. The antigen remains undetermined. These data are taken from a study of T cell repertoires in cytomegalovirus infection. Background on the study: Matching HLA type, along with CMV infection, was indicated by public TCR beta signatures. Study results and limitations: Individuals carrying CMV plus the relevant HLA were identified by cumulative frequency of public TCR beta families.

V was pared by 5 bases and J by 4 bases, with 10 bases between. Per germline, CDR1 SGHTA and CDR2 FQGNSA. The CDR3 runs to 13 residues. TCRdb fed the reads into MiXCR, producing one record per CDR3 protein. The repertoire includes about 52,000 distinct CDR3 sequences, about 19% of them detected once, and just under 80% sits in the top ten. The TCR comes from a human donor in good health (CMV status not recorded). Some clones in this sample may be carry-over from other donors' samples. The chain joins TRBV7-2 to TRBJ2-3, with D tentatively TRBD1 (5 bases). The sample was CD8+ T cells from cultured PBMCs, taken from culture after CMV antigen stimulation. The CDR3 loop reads CASSETQADTQYF. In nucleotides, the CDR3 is TGTGCCAGCAGCGAGACACAGGCAGATACGCAGTATTTT.